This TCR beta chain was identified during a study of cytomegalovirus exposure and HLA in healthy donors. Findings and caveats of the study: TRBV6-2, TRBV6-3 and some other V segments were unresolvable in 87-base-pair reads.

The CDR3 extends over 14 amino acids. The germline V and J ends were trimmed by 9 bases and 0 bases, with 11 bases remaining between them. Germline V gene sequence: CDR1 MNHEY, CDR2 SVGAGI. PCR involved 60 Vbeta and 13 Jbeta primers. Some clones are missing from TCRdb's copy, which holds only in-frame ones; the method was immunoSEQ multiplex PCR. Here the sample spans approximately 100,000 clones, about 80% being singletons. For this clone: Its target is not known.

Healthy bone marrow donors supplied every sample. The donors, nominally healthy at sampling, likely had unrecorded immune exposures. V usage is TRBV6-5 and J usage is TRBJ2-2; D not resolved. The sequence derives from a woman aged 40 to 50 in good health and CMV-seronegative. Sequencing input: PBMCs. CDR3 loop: CASRLLANTGELFF. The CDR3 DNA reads TGTGCCAGTCGACTGCTCGCGAACACCGGGGAGCTGTTTTTT.